This TCR beta chain is drawn from a study of response to subunit inactivated influenza vaccine. One entry per CDR3 protein, called by TCRdb with MiXCR from the RT-PCR reads. The sample has about half a million distinct CDR3 sequences, roughly 25% seen once. V dropped 7 bases and J dropped 4 bases, with 20 bases sitting between them. The germline V gene encodes CDR1 DFQATT and CDR2 SNEGSKA (reference sequence). This CDR3 has 14 amino acids. The study, taken as a whole, reports: The authors suggested that few new T cells are recruited per seasonal influenza vaccination.

This clonotype was detected only a few times. The antigen is not known. The clonotype originates from a man aged 50-59 years who received an inactivated influenza vaccine. The chain links TRBV20-1 to TRBJ2-7, with D maybe TRBD2 (7 bases). This sample comprised CD4+ T cells sorted from PBMCs, obtained more than 4 days after vaccination. The CDR3 bases are TGCAGTGTTACTCCGAGGGGGGGGGCATACGAGCAGTACTTC. Translation gives CSVTPRGGAYEQYF.